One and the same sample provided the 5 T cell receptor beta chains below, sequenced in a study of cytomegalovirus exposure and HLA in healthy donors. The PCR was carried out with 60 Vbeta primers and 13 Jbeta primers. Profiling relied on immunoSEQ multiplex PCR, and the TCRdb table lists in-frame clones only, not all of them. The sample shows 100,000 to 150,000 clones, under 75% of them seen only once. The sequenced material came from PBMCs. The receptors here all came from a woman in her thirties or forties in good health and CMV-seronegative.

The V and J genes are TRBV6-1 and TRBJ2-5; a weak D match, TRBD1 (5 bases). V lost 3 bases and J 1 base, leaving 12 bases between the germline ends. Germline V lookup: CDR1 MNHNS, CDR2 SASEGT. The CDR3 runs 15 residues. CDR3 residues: CASSDPRQLQETQYF. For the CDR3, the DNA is TGTGCCAGCAGTGATCCTCGACAGCTCCAAGAGACCCAGTACTTC.

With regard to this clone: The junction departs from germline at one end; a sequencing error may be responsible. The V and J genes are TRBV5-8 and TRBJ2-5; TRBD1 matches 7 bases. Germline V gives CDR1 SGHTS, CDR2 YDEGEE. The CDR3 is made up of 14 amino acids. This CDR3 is CASSPLRSPGTADF. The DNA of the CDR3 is TGTGCCAGCAGCCCACTGCGTTCCCCCGGGACAGCTGACTTC.

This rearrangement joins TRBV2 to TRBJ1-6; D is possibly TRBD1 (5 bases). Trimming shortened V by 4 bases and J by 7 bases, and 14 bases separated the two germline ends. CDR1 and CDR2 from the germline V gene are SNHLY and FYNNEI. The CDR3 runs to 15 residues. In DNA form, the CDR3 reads TGTGCCAGCAGTGGGACACCCAGCTGGAATTCACCCCTCCACTTT. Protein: CASSGTPSWNSPLHF.

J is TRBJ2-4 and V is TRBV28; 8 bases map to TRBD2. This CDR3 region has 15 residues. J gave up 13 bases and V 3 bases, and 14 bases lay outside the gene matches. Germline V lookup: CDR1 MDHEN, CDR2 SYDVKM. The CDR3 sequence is CASSFIRNSGNSQYF. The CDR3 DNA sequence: TGTGCCAGCAGTTTTATCAGGAATAGCGGGAATTCGCAGTACTTC.

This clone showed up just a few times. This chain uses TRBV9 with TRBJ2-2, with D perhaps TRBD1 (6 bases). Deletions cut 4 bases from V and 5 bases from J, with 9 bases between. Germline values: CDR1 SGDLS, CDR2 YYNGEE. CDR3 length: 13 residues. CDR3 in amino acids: CASSLQGTGELFF. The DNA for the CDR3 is TGTGCCAGCAGCCTCCAGGGGACCGGGGAGCTGTTTTTT.